This TCR beta chain comes out of a study of shared clonotypes between healthy human individuals. Study-wide background: CD4 naive cells filled three plates per donor, CD4 memory three, CD8 naive two and CD8 memory one.

As regards this clone: Its specificity is unknown.

Study observations and caveats: Several donors held roughly 5% of naive CD4 clonotypes in common.

TCRdb's table, derived via immunoSEQ multiplex PCR, lists solely in-frame clones and lacks some. The sample contains some 200,000 clones, 80% to 95% of which appear only once. Trimming pared 6 bases from V and 5 bases from J, leaving 20 bases between. This CDR3 region has 16 residues. Germline values: CDR1 SNHLY, CDR2 FYNNEI. This chain uses TRBV2 with TRBJ1-5; D might be TRBD1 (5 bases). Material: naive CD4+ T cells sorted from blood. The subset denotes: CD45RA+ positively selected. The TCR comes from a woman in her twenties or thirties in good health. The CDR3 bases are TGTGCCAGCAGGCACACAGGAGGACAACCCTATCAGCCCCAGCATTTT. As protein: CASRHTGGQPYQPQHF.